Below are 3 T cell receptor beta chains sequenced from a single sample in a study of T cell changes during pregnancy in multiple sclerosis. The method was immunoSEQ multiplex PCR; TCRdb's version includes in-frame clones alone and lacks a portion of them. Of about 79,000 clones listed, 80% to 95% are singletons. This specimen was CD4+ T cells from peripheral blood mononuclear cells, taken in the second trimester of pregnancy. These TCRs come from a female donor with multiple sclerosis, enrolled in a pregnancy study.

This clone was seen once. CDR3 sequence (DNA): TGTGCCAGCAACGACAGGGACTATCAGCCCCAGCATTTT. Translated, it gives CASNDRDYQPQHF. V is TRBV7-9 and J is TRBJ1-5; the match to TRBD1 covers 7 bases. V gave up 7 bases and J gave up 5 bases; unmatched junction bases: 5. CDR3 length: 13 residues. Germline V gives CDR1 SEHNR, CDR2 FQNEAQ (reference sequence).

This sequence joins TRBV7-9 and TRBJ2-1, with 11 bases aligning to TRBD2. V was pared by 1 base and J by 7 bases, with 6 bases of the junction left unmatched. CDR3 length: 16 residues. Per the germline V gene, CDR1 is SEHNR and CDR2 is FQNEAQ (reference sequence). Written as DNA, the CDR3 is TGTGCCAGCAGCTTAGAACTAGCGGGGGCCATAAATGAGCAGTTCTTC. Protein product: CASSLELAGAINEQFF.

This rearrangement joins TRBV7-8 to TRBJ2-1; 9 bases fit TRBD2. The CDR3 consists of 17 residues. The junction had 16 bases not matched to a gene; V was cut back by 5 bases and J by 8 bases. The germline gives CDR1 SGHVS, CDR2 FQNEAQ. This CDR3 is CASSPRRLADRKHEQFF. In DNA, the CDR3 is TGTGCCAGCAGCCCCCGTCGACTAGCGGACCGTAAGCATGAGCAGTTCTTC.